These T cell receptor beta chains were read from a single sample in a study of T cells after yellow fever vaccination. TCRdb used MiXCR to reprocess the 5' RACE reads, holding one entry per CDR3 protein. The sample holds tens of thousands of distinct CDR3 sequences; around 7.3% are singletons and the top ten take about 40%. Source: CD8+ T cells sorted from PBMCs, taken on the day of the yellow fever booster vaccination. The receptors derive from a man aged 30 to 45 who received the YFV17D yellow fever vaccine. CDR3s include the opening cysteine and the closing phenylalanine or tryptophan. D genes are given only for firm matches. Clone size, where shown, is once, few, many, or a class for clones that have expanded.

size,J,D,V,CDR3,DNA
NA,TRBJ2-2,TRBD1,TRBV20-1,CSAPTGGSTGELFF,TGCAGTGCTCCCACAGGGGGTAGCACCGGGGAGCTGTTTTTT
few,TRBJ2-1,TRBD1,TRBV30,CARSGGPNEQFF,TGTGCCCGGTCAGGGGGCCCCAATGAGCAGTTCTTC
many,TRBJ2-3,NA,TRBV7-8,CASSFYGGPSDTQYF,TGTGCCAGCAGCTTTTACGGAGGGCCTTCAGATACGCAGTATTTT
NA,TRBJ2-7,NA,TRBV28,CALGRPQAYEQYF,TGTGCTCTGGGGAGGCCACAAGCCTACGAGCAGTACTTC
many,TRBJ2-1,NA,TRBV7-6,CASSYPGRSTPTSYNEQFF,TGTGCCAGCAGCTATCCTGGGCGCTCTACCCCCACATCCTACAATGAGCAGTTCTTC
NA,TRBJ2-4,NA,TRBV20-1,CSAIDPGGGLLQYF,TGCAGTGCTATAGATCCTGGCGGAGGCCTACTTCAGTACTTC
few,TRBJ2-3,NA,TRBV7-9,CASSTNSRSTDTQYF,TGTGCCAGCAGTACCAACTCCCGTAGCACAGATACGCAGTATTTT
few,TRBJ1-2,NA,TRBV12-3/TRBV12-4,CASSLSGDSWGYTF,TGTGCCAGCAGCCTTTCGGGGGATAGCTGGGGCTACACCTTC
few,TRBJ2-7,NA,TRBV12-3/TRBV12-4,CASSTPGQGIYEQYF,TGTGCCAGCAGTACACCGGGACAAGGGATCTACGAGCAGTACTTC
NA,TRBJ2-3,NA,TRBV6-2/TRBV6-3,CASSYSMMGTDTQYF,TGTGCCAGCAGTTACTCGATGATGGGCACAGATACGCAGTATTTT
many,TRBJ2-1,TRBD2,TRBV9,CASSGGGGTSSHEQFF,TGTGCCAGCAGCGGAGGAGGCGGGACTAGTTCGCATGAGCAGTTCTTC
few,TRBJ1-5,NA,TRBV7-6,CASSYQVWQPQHF,TGTGCCAGCAGCTATCAGGTGTGGCAGCCCCAGCATTTT
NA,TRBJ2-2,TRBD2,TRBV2,CASRRTSGRAGELFF,TGTGCCAGCAGGAGGACTAGCGGGAGGGCCGGGGAGCTGTTTTTT
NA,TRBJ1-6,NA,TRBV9,CASSVAEGGRSPLHF,TGTGCCAGCAGCGTAGCTGAGGGGGGCAGATCACCCCTCCACTTT
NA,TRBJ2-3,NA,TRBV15,CATSRGIGGTDTQYF,TGTGCCACCAGCAGAGGTATCGGTGGCACAGATACGCAGTATTTT
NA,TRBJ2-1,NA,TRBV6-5,CASSYVSHGNNEQFF,TGTGCCAGCAGTTACGTTTCCCACGGGAACAATGAGCAGTTCTTC
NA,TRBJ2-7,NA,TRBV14,CASSQDLGALAYEQYF,TGTGCCAGCAGCCAAGATTTGGGGGCCTTGGCCTACGAGCAGTACTTC
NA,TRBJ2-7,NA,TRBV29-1,CSVRTTMDYEQYF,TGCAGCGTTCGGACAACGATGGACTACGAGCAGTACTTC
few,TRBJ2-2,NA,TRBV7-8,CASSPRPGASIPANTGELFF,TGTGCCAGCAGCCCTAGGCCCGGGGCTTCGATTCCCGCGAACACCGGGGAGCTGTTTTTT
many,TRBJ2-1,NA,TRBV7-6,CASSLLPGSHEQFF,TGTGCCAGCAGCTTACTACCCGGGAGTCATGAGCAGTTCTTC
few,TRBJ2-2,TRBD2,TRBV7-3,CASSLSGLGVTGELFF,TGTGCCAGCAGCTTATCGGGACTAGGGGTAACCGGGGAGCTGTTTTTT
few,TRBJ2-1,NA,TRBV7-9,CASSFGMTGQHNEQFF,TGTGCCAGCAGCTTTGGGATGACAGGTCAGCACAATGAGCAGTTCTTC
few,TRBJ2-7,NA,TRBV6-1,CASSAGLPYEQYF,TGTGCCAGCAGTGCGGGACTCCCGTACGAGCAGTACTTC